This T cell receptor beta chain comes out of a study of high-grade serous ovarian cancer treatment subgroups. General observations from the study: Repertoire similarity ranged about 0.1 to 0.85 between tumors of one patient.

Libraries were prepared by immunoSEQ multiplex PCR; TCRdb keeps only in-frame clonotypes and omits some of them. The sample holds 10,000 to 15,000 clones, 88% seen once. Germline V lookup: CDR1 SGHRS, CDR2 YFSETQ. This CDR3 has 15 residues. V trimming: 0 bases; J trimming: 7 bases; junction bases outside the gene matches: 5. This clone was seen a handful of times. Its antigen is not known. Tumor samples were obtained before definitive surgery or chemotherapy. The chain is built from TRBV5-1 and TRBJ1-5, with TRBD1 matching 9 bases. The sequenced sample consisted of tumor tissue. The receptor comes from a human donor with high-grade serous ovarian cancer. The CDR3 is CASSLGDRASQPQHF. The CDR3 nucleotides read TGCGCCAGCAGCTTGGGGGACAGGGCAAGCCAGCCCCAGCATTTT.